This entry lists 3 T cell receptor beta chains sequenced from one sample in a study of cytomegalovirus exposure and HLA in healthy donors. 60 Vbeta and 13 Jbeta primers were used in PCR. Using immunoSEQ multiplex PCR, the repertoire was profiled, and TCRdb retains in-frame clones only, with some absent. The data show some 130,000 clones, about 80% seen once. Sequenced material: PBMCs. The source is a human donor in good health.

This chain's CDR3 is CASSIPWLAGENNTQYF. CDR3 bases: TGTGCCAGTAGTATCCCTTGGCTAGCGGGAGAGAATAATACGCAGTATTTT. The chain is built from TRBV19 and TRBJ2-3, with 10 bases that match TRBD2. J was trimmed by 7 bases and V by 3 bases; bases with no gene match: 13. CDR1 is LNHDA and CDR2 is SQIVND in the germline V gene (reference sequence). The CDR3 totals 17 residues.

The chain combines TRBV6-4 with TRBJ1-3, with D possibly being TRBD1 (5 bases). The CDR3 loop spans 14 amino acids. Trimming took 5 bases from V and 8 from J, leaving 16 bases between them. CDR1 and CDR2 from the germline V gene are MRHNA and SNTAGT. The chain's CDR3 is CASSQTAEGDTIYF. Here the CDR3 DNA reads TGTGCCAGCAGTCAAACGGCCGAAGGGGACACCATATATTTT.

This chain links TRBV5-5 with TRBJ1-1; D uncertain. Trimming stripped 4 bases from V and 3 bases from J, with 16 bases between. The CDR3 consists of 15 residues. CDR1 is SGHKS and CDR2 is YYEKEE in the germline V gene (reference sequence). CDR3 DNA: TGTGCCAGCAGCCACACCCATCGACGGGACACTGAAGCTTTCTTT. As protein: CASSHTHRRDTEAFF.